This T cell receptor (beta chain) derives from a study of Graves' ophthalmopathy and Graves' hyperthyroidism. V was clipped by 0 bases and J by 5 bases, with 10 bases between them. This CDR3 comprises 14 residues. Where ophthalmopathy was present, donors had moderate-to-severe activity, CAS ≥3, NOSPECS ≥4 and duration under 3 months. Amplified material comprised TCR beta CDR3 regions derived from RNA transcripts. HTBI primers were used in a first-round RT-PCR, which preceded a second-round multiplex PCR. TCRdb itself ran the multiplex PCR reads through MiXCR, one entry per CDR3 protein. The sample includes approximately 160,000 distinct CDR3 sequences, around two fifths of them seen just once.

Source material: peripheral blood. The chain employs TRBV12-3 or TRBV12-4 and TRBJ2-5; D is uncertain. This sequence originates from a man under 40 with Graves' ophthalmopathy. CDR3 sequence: CASSLAHQTETQYF. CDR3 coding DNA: TGTGCCAGCAGTTTAGCGCATCAGACGGAGACCCAGTACTTC.